This TCR beta chain was retrieved from a study of cytomegalovirus exposure and HLA in healthy donors. A multiplex PCR was run with 60 Vbeta primers and 13 Jbeta primers. The protocol was immunoSEQ multiplex PCR, while the TCRdb copy is restricted to in-frame clones and leaves out a portion. The sample includes 100,000 to 120,000 clones, 75% to 80% of them seen just once. This receptor was obtained from a woman aged 25 to 45 in good health and CMV-seronegative. Sample: PBMCs.

This chain's CDR3 is CASSNAGAAVSGKLFF. The DNA for the CDR3 is TGTGCCAGCAGCAACGCTGGGGCAGCAGTCTCCGGAAAACTGTTTTTT. The chain couples TRBV5-6 to TRBJ1-4, with D maybe TRBD1 (5 bases). CDR3 length: 16 amino acids. Deletions cut 4 bases from V and 10 bases from J, with 23 bases between. Germline V gene lookup returns CDR1 SGHDT and CDR2 YYEEEE.